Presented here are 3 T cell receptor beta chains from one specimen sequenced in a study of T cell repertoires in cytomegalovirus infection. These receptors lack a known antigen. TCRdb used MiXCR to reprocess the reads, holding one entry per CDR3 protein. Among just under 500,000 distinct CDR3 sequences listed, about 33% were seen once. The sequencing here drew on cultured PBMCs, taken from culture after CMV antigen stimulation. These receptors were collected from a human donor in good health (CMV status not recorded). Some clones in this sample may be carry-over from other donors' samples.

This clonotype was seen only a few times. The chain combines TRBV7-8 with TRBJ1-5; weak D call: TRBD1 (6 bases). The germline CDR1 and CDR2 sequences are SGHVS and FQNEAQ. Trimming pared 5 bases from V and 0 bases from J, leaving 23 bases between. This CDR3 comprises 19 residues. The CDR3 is CASSNSRGGGRYSNQPQHF. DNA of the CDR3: TGTGCCAGCAGCAACTCCCGGGGCGGGGGCCGGTATAGCAATCAGCCCCAGCATTTT. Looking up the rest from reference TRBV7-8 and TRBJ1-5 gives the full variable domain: GAGVSQSPRYKVAKRGQDVALRCDPISGHVSLFWYQQALGQGPEFLTYFQNEAQLDKSGLPSDRFFAERPEGSVSTLKIQRTQQEDSAVYLCASSNSRGGGRYSNQPQHFGDGTRLSIL.

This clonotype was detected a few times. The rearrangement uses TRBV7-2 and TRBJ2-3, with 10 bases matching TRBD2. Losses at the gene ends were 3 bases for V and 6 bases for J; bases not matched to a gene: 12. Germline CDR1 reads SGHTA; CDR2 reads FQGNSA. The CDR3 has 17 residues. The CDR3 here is CASSLFKLSGRADTQYF. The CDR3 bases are TGTGCCAGCAGCTTGTTCAAACTGAGCGGGAGGGCCGATACGCAGTATTTT.

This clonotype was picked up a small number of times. This CDR3 is CASSNRLYEQYV. As DNA, the CDR3 is TGTGCCAGCAGCAACAGACTCTACGAGCAGTACGTC. The chain links TRBV5-6 to TRBJ2-7; D unclear. Germline loops: CDR1 SGHDT, CDR2 YYEEEE. The V and J ends lost 4 bases and 3 bases respectively, with 8 bases between them. The length of the CDR3 is 12 residues.